One sample yielded the 10 T cell receptor beta chains listed below, sequenced in a study of radiotherapy plus CTLA-4 blockade in lung cancer. The method was immunoSEQ multiplex PCR; TCRdb's version includes in-frame clones alone and lacks a portion of them. The profile shows 89,000 or so clones, approximately 78% of them singletons. The sample consisted of peripheral blood, taken from a patient treated with radiotherapy plus ipilimumab. The receptor set was obtained from a human donor with non-small cell lung cancer who had a partial response to radiotherapy plus ipilimumab.

The chain combines TRBV18 with TRBJ1-1; 12 bases agree with TRBD1. The CDR3 runs 18 residues. V lost 8 bases to trimming and J lost 4 bases; unmatched junction nucleotides: 17. Germline CDR1 reads KGHSH; CDR2 reads LQKENI. The CDR3 DNA is TGTGCCAGCACGCCCCTCTCCGGGACAGGGGGCGGAAGCACTGAAGCTTTCTTT. It is translated as CASTPLSGTGGGSTEAFF. Filled out from reference TRBV18 and TRBJ1-1, the complete variable domain reads NAGVMQNPRHLVRRRGQEARLRCSPMKGHSHVYWYRQLPEEGLKFMVYLQKENIIDESGMPKERFSAEFPKEGPSILRIQQVVRGDSAAYFCASTPLSGTGGGSTEAFFGQGTRLTVV.

CDR3 in DNA: TGTGCCAGTAGTATTAAGGAACAGGGCGGGAATCAGCCCCAGCATTTT. As protein: CASSIKEQGGNQPQHF. The rearrangement uses TRBV19 and TRBJ1-5, with D maybe TRBD1 (6 bases). Germline values: CDR1 LNHDA, CDR2 SQIVND (reference sequence). The CDR3 has 16 residues. Deletions cut 3 bases from V and 4 bases from J, with 16 bases between.

The chain uses TRBV18 and TRBJ2-7; 9 bases line up with TRBD2. The germline V gene has CDR1 KGHSH and CDR2 LQKENI. V lost 0 bases and J lost 6; bases outside the gene matches: 9. The CDR3 totals 16 residues. Here the CDR3 reads CASSPPLSSGAREQYF. DNA of the CDR3: TGTGCCAGCTCACCACCGCTCTCTAGCGGGGCCCGCGAGCAGTACTTC.

The chain employs TRBV7-2 and TRBJ2-5; maybe TRBD2 (6 bases). In germline, CDR1 is SGHTA, CDR2 FQGNSA. Trimming left V 1 base short and J 13 bases short, with 13 bases between. The CDR3 has 12 residues. In nucleotides, the CDR3 is TGTGCCAGCAGCTTAGGGGCGGGGTTCCCGTACTTC. Residues: CASSLGAGFPYF.

Comment on this clone: Additional DNA sequences in this sample encode the identical CDR3. The chain is built from TRBV18 and TRBJ2-3; D uncertain. Germline V gene sequence: CDR1 KGHSH, CDR2 LQKENI. Trimming took 6 bases from V and 0 from J, leaving 13 bases between them. The CDR3 length is 15 residues. The DNA of the CDR3 is TGTGCCAGCTCGCATGGGCAGGTTAGCACAGATACGCAGTATTTT. Translation gives CASSHGQVSTDTQYF.

The chain uses TRBV21-1 and TRBJ2-7; TRBD2, the table's D call, lacks a check against the DNA. TRBV21-1 has pseudogene status. CDR3 length: 16 amino acids. CDR3 bases: TGTGCCAGCAGCAAAGGGGCGACTAGCGCGATCTACGAGCAGTACTTC. Translating it yields CASSKGATSAIYEQYF.

The chain joins TRBV5-1 to TRBJ2-7, with 7 bases fitting TRBD1. The CDR3 sequence is 13 residues long. Germline V gene sequence: CDR1 SGHRS, CDR2 YFSETQ. The trim removed 4 bases at V and 6 bases at J, leaving 7 bases unmatched. The CDR3 nucleotides read TGCGCCAGCAGCGCCGGGACAGCCCGCGAGCAGTACTTC. Protein product: CASSAGTAREQYF.

Here the CDR3 reads CASSAGTVANTGELFF. In nucleotides, the CDR3 is TGCGCCAGCAGTGCGGGGACAGTCGCGAACACCGGGGAGCTGTTTTTT. The chain uses TRBV10-1 and TRBJ2-2, with 7 bases matching TRBD1. The CDR3 is 16 residues long. In germline, CDR1 is WNHNN, CDR2 SYGVQD (reference sequence). The ends lost 4 bases at V and 0 bases at J; junction bases unmatched: 5.

CDR3: CSVATVPGYEQYF. The CDR3, as DNA: TGCAGCGTCGCTACAGTGCCCGGCTACGAGCAGTACTTC. The chain recombines TRBV29-1 with TRBJ2-5; no clear D. The tail of the sequence fits TRBJ2-7 better, so the J call may be wrong. The CDR3 consists of 13 residues. Germline V gives CDR1 SQVTM, CDR2 ANQGSEA.

This chain links TRBV5-6 with TRBJ2-2; possibly TRBD2 for D (6 bases). Germline CDR1 and CDR2: SGHDT and YYEEEE. This CDR3 has 16 amino acids. Trimming stripped 0 bases from V and 0 bases from J, with 9 bases between. CDR3 protein: CASSLAPGANTGELFF. The CDR3 DNA follows: TGTGCCAGCAGCTTGGCCCCGGGGGCGAACACCGGGGAGCTGTTTTTT.